This T cell receptor (beta chain) emerged from a study of read filtering for tumor transcriptome and immune sequencing. Study-wide results and limits: In IR-seq, single-read clonotypes were roughly 82% of clonotypes but around 4% of reads. Correlation between methods rose after single-read clonotypes were removed.

Sampling of bone marrow took place during active disease in every patient. This clonotype was recorded many times. Its antigen remains unknown. The CDR3 is made up of 13 amino acids. Germline loops: CDR1 MNHEY, CDR2 SMNVEV (reference sequence). V was trimmed by 11 bases and J by 0 bases, leaving 13 bases between them. The library was built from about 400 ng RNA with molecular barcoded adaptors for alpha/delta and beta/gamma chains. Each CDR3 protein is one row after TCRdb ran MiXCR on the reads. The data hold more than 55,000 distinct CDR3 sequences, with around a fifth observed a single time. Sequenced input: a population of CD138-negative cells sorted from bone marrow. The TCR comes from a donor at least 40 years old with multiple myeloma. The gene calls are TRBV27 and TRBJ1-1, with D possibly matching TRBD1 (5 bases). The CDR3 nucleotides read TGTGCCGCCCGAGGGGCCATGAACACTGAAGCTTTCTTT. Its protein product is CAARGAMNTEAFF.